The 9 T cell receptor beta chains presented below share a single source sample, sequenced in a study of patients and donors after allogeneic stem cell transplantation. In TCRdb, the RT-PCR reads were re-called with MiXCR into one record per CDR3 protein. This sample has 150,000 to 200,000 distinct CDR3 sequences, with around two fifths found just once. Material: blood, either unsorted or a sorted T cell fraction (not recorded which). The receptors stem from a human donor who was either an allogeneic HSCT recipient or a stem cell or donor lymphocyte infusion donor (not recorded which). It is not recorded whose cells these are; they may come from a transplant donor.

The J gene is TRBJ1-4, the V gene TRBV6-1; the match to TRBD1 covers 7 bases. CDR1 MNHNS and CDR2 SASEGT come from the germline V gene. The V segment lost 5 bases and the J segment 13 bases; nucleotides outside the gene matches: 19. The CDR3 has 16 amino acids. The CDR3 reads CASSTRDSKVPRGLFF. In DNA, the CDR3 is TGTGCCAGCAGTACCCGGGACAGCAAAGTACCTAGGGGACTGTTTTTT.

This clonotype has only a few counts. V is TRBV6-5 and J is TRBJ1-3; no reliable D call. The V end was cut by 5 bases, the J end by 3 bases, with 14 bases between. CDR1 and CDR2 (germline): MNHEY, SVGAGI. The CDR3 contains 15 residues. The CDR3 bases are TGTGCCAGCAGTAGCGCAGGAGGAGATGGAAACACCATATATTTT. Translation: CASSSAGGDGNTIYF.

CDR3 sequence reads: CASSYAVGTGSNEQFF. The CDR3 DNA sequence: TGTGCCAGCAGCTATGCTGTCGGGACAGGCTCAAATGAGCAGTTCTTC. This chain links TRBV5-6 with TRBJ2-1, with 8 bases aligning to TRBD1. This CDR3 contains 16 residues. In germline, CDR1 is SGHDT, CDR2 YYEEEE. V shed 3 bases, J shed 7 bases, and the junction held 12 bases outside the gene matches.

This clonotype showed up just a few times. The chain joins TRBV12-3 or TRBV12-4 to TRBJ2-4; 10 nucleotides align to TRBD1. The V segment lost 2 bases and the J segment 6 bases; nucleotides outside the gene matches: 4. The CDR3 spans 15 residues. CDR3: CASSLRGQGRNIQYF. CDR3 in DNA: TGTGCCAGCAGTTTAAGGGGACAGGGGAGAAACATTCAGTACTTC.

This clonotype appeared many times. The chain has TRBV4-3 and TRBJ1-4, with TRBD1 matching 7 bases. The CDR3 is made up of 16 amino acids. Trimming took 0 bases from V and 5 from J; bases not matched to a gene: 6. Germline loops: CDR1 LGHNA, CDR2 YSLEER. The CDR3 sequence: CASSQDRDRVNEKLFF. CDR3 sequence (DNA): TGCGCCAGCAGCCAAGATCGAGACAGGGTGAATGAAAAACTGTTTTTT.

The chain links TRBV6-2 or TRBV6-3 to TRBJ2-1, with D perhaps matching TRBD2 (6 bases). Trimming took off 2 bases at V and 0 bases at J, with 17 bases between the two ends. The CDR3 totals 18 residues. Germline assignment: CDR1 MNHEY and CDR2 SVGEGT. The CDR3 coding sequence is TGTGCCAGCAGTTACCCCATCGGGGCGGGGAGCTCCTACAATGAGCAGTTCTTC. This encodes CASSYPIGAGSSYNEQFF.

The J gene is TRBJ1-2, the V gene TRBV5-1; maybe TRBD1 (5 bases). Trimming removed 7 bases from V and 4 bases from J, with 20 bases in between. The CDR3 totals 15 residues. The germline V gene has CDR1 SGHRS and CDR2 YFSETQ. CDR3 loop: CASRSFQGPGYGYTF. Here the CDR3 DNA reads TGCGCCAGCCGATCATTCCAGGGCCCTGGCTATGGCTACACCTTC.

CDR3 sequence reads: CASSAGAYNEQFF. Written as DNA, the CDR3 is TGTGCCAGTAGTGCGGGCGCCTACAATGAGCAGTTCTTC. The V gene is TRBV19, the J gene TRBJ2-1, with D maybe TRBD2 (5 bases). The CDR3 is 13 amino acids. The germline V gene encodes CDR1 LNHDA and CDR2 SQIVND (reference sequence). Trimming took 5 bases from V and 2 from J, leaving 7 bases between them.

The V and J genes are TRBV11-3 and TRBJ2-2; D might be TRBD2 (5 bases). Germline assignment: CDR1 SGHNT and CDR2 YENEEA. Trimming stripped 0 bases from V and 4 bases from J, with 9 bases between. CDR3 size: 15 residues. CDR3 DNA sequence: TGTGCCAGCAGCTTAGAACTAGGGCGCACCGGGGAGCTGTTTTTT. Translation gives CASSLELGRTGELFF.